The rows below give T cell receptor beta chains drawn from one sample of a study of T cells after yellow fever vaccination. TCRdb recomputed calls from the 5' RACE reads with MiXCR, one row per CDR3 protein. The data show about 330,000 distinct CDR3 sequences, approximately 4% seen once. The starting material was PBMCs, obtained 5 days after the yellow fever booster vaccination. All receptors derive from a man aged 18 to 30 who received the YFV17D yellow fever vaccine. Each CDR3 is given with its conserved first and last residue. Fields, in order: V gene, clone size, CDR3 protein. Clone size, where shown, is once, few, many, or a class for clones that have expanded.

v_call: TRBV6-2/TRBV6-3; clone_size: few; cdr3_aa: CASFPLQVMWTEAFF
v_call: TRBV4-3; clone_size: many; cdr3_aa: CASSQEAGAYTDTQYF
v_call: TRBV29-1; clone_size: few; cdr3_aa: CSVTYLGAPNTEAFF
v_call: TRBV5-1; clone_size: few; cdr3_aa: CASSLFTRADTQYF
v_call: TRBV5-4; clone_size: many; cdr3_aa: CASSEIAGSDTQYF
v_call: TRBV19; clone_size: NA; cdr3_aa: CSSSIRFGETQYF
v_call: TRBV7-8; clone_size: medium-sized; cdr3_aa: CASSLRAGSDTQYF
v_call: TRBV6-6; clone_size: few; cdr3_aa: CASSPNFNQPQHF
v_call: TRBV7-6; clone_size: NA; cdr3_aa: CASSYSVWGSYNEQFF
v_call: TRBV6-2/TRBV6-3; clone_size: NA; cdr3_aa: CASRSFLAGVGTDTQYF
v_call: TRBV12-3/TRBV12-4; clone_size: few; cdr3_aa: CASSRLGAQEGEPQHF
v_call: TRBV7-9; clone_size: NA; cdr3_aa: CASSLNWLAGEETQYF
v_call: TRBV7-8; clone_size: many; cdr3_aa: CASSLGASYTQYF
v_call: TRBV19; clone_size: NA; cdr3_aa: CASRPQLQGTNEKLFF
v_call: TRBV7-8; clone_size: few; cdr3_aa: CASDPRETQYF
v_call: TRBV11-2; clone_size: many; cdr3_aa: CASSLGAGVGNTQYF
v_call: TRBV27; clone_size: few; cdr3_aa: CASSSYRDNYGYTF
v_call: TRBV4-3; clone_size: NA; cdr3_aa: CASSQVPTSGGREGETQYF
v_call: TRBV4-3; clone_size: few; cdr3_aa: CASSQDRPARSTDTQYF
v_call: TRBV6-2/TRBV6-3; clone_size: many; cdr3_aa: CASSYKTGATEAFF
v_call: TRBV20-1; clone_size: many; cdr3_aa: CSAREHKTGEQYF
v_call: TRBV7-3; clone_size: few; cdr3_aa: CASSPGRRGFGVGGELFF
v_call: TRBV28; clone_size: NA; cdr3_aa: CASSQTSGTQYF
v_call: TRBV4-3; clone_size: few; cdr3_aa: CASSQDDSGTQYF